This passage covers 11 T cell receptor beta chains from one sample sequenced in a study of tumor-infiltrating lymphocytes in primary liver carcinoma. Total RNA amounting to around 540 ng was the source from which TCR beta cDNA was made with a constant-region primer. Amplification in three nested multiplex PCR rounds with slightly modified ARM-PCR gave rise to TCR beta libraries. A C-beta reverse primer was combined with TRBV1-TRBV30 forward primers in the first two PCR rounds, and each round had approximately 10 cycles. TCRdb passed the multiplex PCR reads through MiXCR, listing each CDR3 protein once. Among approximately 120,000 distinct CDR3 sequences listed, 55% to 75% were seen once. The source material, about 17-31 mg of unsorted bulk tissue, was used to co-extract RNA and DNA. Input material: liver tumor tissue from sampling region 3. Subset given: tumor region T3, left-lateral pole. Receptors were obtained from a woman aged 55-75 years with primary liver carcinoma and hepatitis B virus infection.

Concerning this clonotype: This may come from a read error, since a much larger clone is one base off. This chain joins TRBV30 and TRBJ2-3; the D call may be TRBD1 or TRBD2 (5 bases each). Germline lookup yields CDR1 GTSNPN and CDR2 SVGIG (reference sequence). The CDR3 totals 15 residues. The CDR3 DNA is TGTGCCTGGAGTGTACGAGGGACCAGCACAAATACGCAGTATTTT. Amino acid sequence: CAWSVRGTSTNTQYF.

The chain recombines TRBV29-1 with TRBJ2-7; TRBD2 aligns across 10 bases. The CDR3 length is 18 residues. Germline loops: CDR1 SQVTM, CDR2 ANQGSEA. V was clipped by 6 bases and J by 3 bases; unmatched bases: 20. The CDR3 region has the DNA TGCAGCGTACAGCGGGGGGGAGGTGGTTTAGCGGGAGGCTACGAGCAGTACTTC. As protein: CSVQRGGGGLAGGYEQYF.

As for this clonotype: One base away lies a much larger clone, so this may be a sequencing read error. The V call is TRBV4-2, the J call TRBJ2-7, with 8 nucleotides matching TRBD2. The CDR3 loop spans 15 amino acids. CDR1 is LGHNA and CDR2 is YNFKEQ in the germline V gene. CDR3 residues: CASSQSGSSSYGQYF. The CDR3 nucleotides are TGTGCCAGCAGCCAAAGCGGGAGCTCCTCCTACGGGCAGTACTTC.

For this clonotype: A junction boundary mismatches the germline segment, possibly from a read error. The gene calls are TRBV2 and TRBJ1-1; D is unresolved. The CDR3 covers 14 residues. Germline CDR1 is SNHLY and CDR2 is FYNNEI. CDR3 protein: CASSEASKNTEASF. Here the CDR3 DNA reads TGTGCCAGCAGTGAAGCCTCCAAGAACACTGAAGCTTCATTT.

Notes on this clonotype: A much more abundant neighbour one base away suggests this may be a read error. The V call is TRBV12-3 or TRBV12-4, the J call TRBJ2-5; D is uncertain. This CDR3 is 19 amino acids long. CDR3 coding DNA: TGTGCCAGCGGTTTAATGGATTGGCTCCCCCCCCACCCTGAAGAGACCCAGTACTTC. This gives the protein CASGLMDWLPPHPEETQYF.

Turning to this clonotype: This may come from a read error, since a much larger clone is one base off. The chain has TRBV12-3 or TRBV12-4 and TRBJ2-1, with 7 bases that match TRBD2. The CDR3 is 16 residues long. DNA for the CDR3: TGTGCCAGGAGTTTAGTTAGCGGGCCCTCCTACAATGAGCAGTTCTTC. Amino acids: CARSLVSGPSYNEQFF.

With regard to this clonotype: The junction differs from germline at one of its ends, possibly a read error. The chain couples TRBV11-2 to TRBJ2-5; perhaps D is TRBD1 or TRBD2 (5 bases each). This CDR3 contains 12 residues. The germline V gene encodes CDR1 SGHAT and CDR2 FQNNGV. This CDR3 is CPSSFGTAAVYF. DNA of the CDR3: TGTCCCAGCAGCTTCGGGACGGCGGCCGTGTATTTC.

The table lists this clonotype with many counts. This chain connects TRBV12-5 to TRBJ2-2; 9 nucleotides align to TRBD2. Germline V gene data show CDR1 as LGHNT and CDR2 as FRNRAP. CDR3 size: 17 residues. V dropped 6 bases and J dropped 0; count of bases not matched to a gene: 8. The CDR3 sequence: CASGLVLAGANTGELFF. CDR3 DNA: TGTGCTAGTGGCCTAGTATTAGCGGGAGCGAACACCGGGGAGCTGTTTTTT. The entire variable domain, with the rest obtained from reference TRBV12-5 and TRBJ2-2, is as follows: DARVTQTPRHKVTEMGQEVTMRCQPILGHNTVFWYRQTMMQGLELLAYFRNRAPLDDSGMPKDRFSAEMPDATLATLKIQPSEPRDSAVYFCASGLVLAGANTGELFFGEGSRLTVL.

Points on this clonotype: The CDR3 ends on some other residue instead of the conserved phenylalanine or tryptophan, so this is likely a read error. The chain is built from TRBV4-2 and TRBJ1-2; D call uncertain. From germline, CDR1 is LGHNA and CDR2 YNFKEQ. The CDR3 consists of 15 residues. The CDR3 region has the DNA TGTGTCAGCAGCCAAGATATTTACAGCTCCTATGGCTACACCTCC. Protein product: CVSSQDIYSSYGYTS.

Note on this clonotype: A much more abundant neighbour one base away suggests this may be a read error. The V gene is TRBV6-5, the J gene TRBJ1-2, with a possible D match to TRBD1 (5 bases). The CDR3 sequence is 14 residues long. Trimming cost V 6 bases and J 6 bases, with 17 bases left between them. Germline-derived CDR1 and CDR2 are MNHEY and SVGAGI. CDR3 coding DNA: TGTGCCAGCAGCTTTAAGCACAGGAGGCATGGCTACACCTTC. This codes for CASSFKHRRHGYTF.

Of note for this clonotype: The germline gene is not matched at one end of the junction; a read error may be the cause. This sequence joins TRBV29-1 and TRBJ1-1; D might be TRBD1 (6 bases). Germline lookup yields CDR1 SQVTM and CDR2 ANQGSEA. CDR3 length: 14 residues. CDR3 sequence: CSVGGDRGNSEAFF. Written as DNA, the CDR3 is TGCAGCGTTGGGGGGGATAGGGGGAACAGTGAAGCTTTCTTT.